These 23 T cell receptor beta chains were sequenced from one sample in a study of beta chain features in type 1 diabetes. Expressed TCRB transcripts were sequenced after all isolated RNA was converted to cDNA. The protocol was immunoSEQ multiplex PCR, while the TCRdb copy is restricted to in-frame clones and leaves out a portion. The table records 150,000 to 190,000 clones, roughly 8.1% of them present only once. Specimen: central memory CD4+ T cells from blood. These receptors all stem from a man aged 18 to 35 in good health.

V is TRBV5-1 and J is TRBJ2-5, with 7 nucleotides matching TRBD2. Trimming removed 0 bases from V and 5 bases from J; junction bases left unmatched: 7. The CDR3 totals 15 residues. The germline CDR1 and CDR2 sequences are SGHRS and YFSETQ. CDR3 loop: CASSLEPGGQETQYF. The CDR3 DNA reads TGCGCCAGCAGCTTGGAGCCGGGAGGTCAGGAGACCCAGTACTTC.

This clone came up a few times. Other DNA sequences in this specimen translate into the identical CDR3. The chain links TRBV6-5 to TRBJ2-7; 11 bases fit TRBD1. The V segment lost 4 bases and the J segment 3 bases; nucleotides outside the gene matches: 5. CDR1 and CDR2 (germline): MNHEY, SVGAGI. The CDR3 has 15 residues. CDR3 nucleotide sequence: TGTGCCAGCAGTTCTCCCGGGACAGGGGGCTACGAGCAGTACTTC. Its translation is CASSSPGTGGYEQYF.

This rearrangement joins TRBV1 to TRBJ2-7; TRBD1 is the table's D call, not checked against the DNA. TRBV1 is marked as a pseudogene. This CDR3 has 18 residues. The CDR3 DNA is TGCACCAGCAGCCGGATAAGGCCGAGTGATTACAGCTCCTACGAGCAGTACTTC. Its protein product is CTSSRIRPSDYSSYEQYF.

This clone came up a few times. This chain joins TRBV28 and TRBJ2-3; 9 positions match TRBD1. Germline V gene data show CDR1 as MDHEN and CDR2 as SYDVKM. V trimming: 6 bases; J trimming: 6 bases; junction bases outside the gene matches: 7. This CDR3 has 14 residues. The DNA for the CDR3 is TGTGCCAGCAGGAAGGGACAGGGTGGCGATACGCAGTATTTT. The encoded protein is CASRKGQGGDTQYF.

This chain uses TRBV5-1 with TRBJ2-7; TRBD2 matches at 11 bases. Unmatched junction bases numbered 6, after V lost 4 bases and J lost 3 bases. CDR1 SGHRS and CDR2 YFSETQ come from the germline V gene. This CDR3 has 15 residues. CDR3 coding DNA: TGCGCCAGCAGCGCGACCGGGACTAGCGGCTACGAGCAGTACTTC. Translating gives CASSATGTSGYEQYF.

The chain uses TRBV18 and TRBJ1-2; possible D gene TRBD1, 6 bases. The CDR3 sequence is 13 residues long. Germline CDR1 is KGHSH and CDR2 is LQKENI. V lost 2 bases and J 8 bases, leaving 12 bases between the germline ends. For the CDR3, the DNA is TGTGCCAGCTCACCAGGCAGGGGTGGCGGCTACACCTTC. As protein: CASSPGRGGGYTF.

Ten or more counts support this clone. The chain joins TRBV29-1 to TRBJ1-1, with D possibly being TRBD1 (5 bases). Germline CDR1 is SQVTM and CDR2 is ANQGSEA. The CDR3 consists of 11 residues. V lost 6 bases to trimming and J lost 1 base, with 6 bases between them. The CDR3 protein is CSVGQNTEAFF. CDR3 DNA: TGCAGCGTCGGACAGAACACTGAAGCTTTCTTT.

The chain combines TRBV11-3 with TRBJ2-7, with 8 bases fitting TRBD2. J was trimmed by 3 bases and V by 5 bases; bases with no gene match: 9. Germline V lookup: CDR1 SGHNT, CDR2 YENEEA. The length of the CDR3 is 15 residues. The CDR3 protein is CASSQARTSRYEQYF. CDR3 nucleotides: TGTGCCAGCAGCCAGGCCCGGACTAGCCGCTACGAGCAGTACTTC.

This clone was counted a few times. V and J are TRBV5-1 and TRBJ2-7; 7 bases match TRBD2. Germline V gene sequence: CDR1 SGHRS, CDR2 YFSETQ. The CDR3 consists of 12 residues. V lost 4 bases, J lost 4 bases, and 2 bases stayed unmatched. The CDR3, as DNA: TGCGCCAGCAGCGGGGGGGGTTACGAGCAGTACTTC. It yields the protein CASSGGGYEQYF.

The chain has TRBV5-4 and TRBJ1-6, with 9 bases fitting TRBD1. The V and J ends lost 3 bases and 6 bases, in that order; junction bases with no gene match: 4. Germline lookup yields CDR1 SGHNT and CDR2 YYREEE (reference sequence). CDR3 length equals 15 residues. The CDR3, as DNA: TGTGCCAGCAGCTCCGGGACAGGGACTAATTCACCCCTCCACTTT. It translates to CASSSGTGTNSPLHF.

The sample holds a few counts of this clone. This chain links TRBV5-1 with TRBJ2-5; 10 nucleotides line up with TRBD1. The CDR3 is 14 amino acids. Trimming cost V 4 bases and J 5 bases; bases outside gene matches: 5. CDR1 and CDR2 from the germline V gene are SGHRS and YFSETQ. The CDR3: CASSRDRGSETQYF. The CDR3 DNA is TGCGCCAGCAGCCGGGACAGGGGTTCGGAGACCCAGTACTTC.

Only a few counts were recorded for this clone. The J gene is TRBJ2-4, the V gene TRBV11-1; 10 bases line up with TRBD1. The junction had 5 bases not matched to a gene; V was cut back by 5 bases and J by 7 bases. This CDR3 spans 14 amino acids. CDR1 and CDR2 (germline): SGHAT, FQDESV (reference sequence). In nucleotides, the CDR3 is TGTGCCAGCAGCCCCCTGGACAGGGGGAACATTCAGTACTTC. This gives the protein CASSPLDRGNIQYF.

This clone was observed at least ten times. This chain joins TRBV5-1 and TRBJ2-7; a weak D match, TRBD2 (5 bases). Germline V lookup: CDR1 SGHRS, CDR2 YFSETQ. The CDR3 runs 15 residues. Trimming stripped 4 bases from V and 0 bases from J, with 14 bases between. The CDR3 loop reads CASSNLFRGSYEQYF. CDR3 sequence (DNA): TGCGCCAGCAGCAACCTCTTCCGGGGCTCCTACGAGCAGTACTTC.

This clone was counted at least ten times. This chain uses TRBV5-1 with TRBJ1-3; D is unresolved. Germline lookup yields CDR1 SGHRS and CDR2 YFSETQ. V lost 0 bases to trimming and J lost 0 bases, with 7 bases between them. This CDR3 has 15 amino acids. The chain's CDR3 is CASSLGLASGNTIYF. The DNA for the CDR3 is TGCGCCAGCAGCTTGGGTCTGGCCTCTGGAAACACCATATATTTT.

This clone was detected only a few times. The chain employs TRBV2 and TRBJ2-7; TRBD1 might be the D (6 bases). CDR1 SNHLY and CDR2 FYNNEI come from the germline V gene. This CDR3 contains 13 residues. V shed 5 bases and J shed 4 bases, with 12 bases lying between them. The CDR3 is CASSIGQIYEQYF. The CDR3 nucleotides read TGTGCCAGCAGTATCGGACAGATTTACGAGCAGTACTTC.

The V and J genes are TRBV6-5 and TRBJ1-2, with TRBD1 identical over 9 bases. V shed 8 bases and J 3 bases; nucleotides not matched to a gene: 10. The CDR3 contains 15 residues. Germline V CDR1 and CDR2: MNHEY, SVGAGI. The CDR3 coding sequence is TGTGCCAGCTTTGGAACGGGACAGGGCCACTATGGCTACACCTTC. This translates into CASFGTGQGHYGYTF.

In its sample, this clone was seen a few times. The rearrangement joins TRBV30 to TRBJ2-7; 8 bases align to TRBD2. V shed 4 bases, J shed 5 bases, and the junction held 10 bases outside the gene matches. Germline CDR1 reads GTSNPN; CDR2 reads SVGIG (reference sequence). This CDR3 region has 14 residues. In DNA form, the CDR3 reads TGTGCCTGGACGAGAGCGGGAGTCCCCCACGAGCAGTACTTC. Translation: CAWTRAGVPHEQYF.

This clone was seen only a few times. The chain carries TRBV19 and TRBJ1-2; maybe TRBD1 (6 bases). The CDR3 contains 16 residues. CDR1 is LNHDA and CDR2 is SQIVND in the germline V gene (reference sequence). Trimming stripped 4 bases from V and 4 bases from J, with 19 bases between. The CDR3 DNA sequence: TGTGCCAGTAGTACCCCCGGACTCGGGGACATCTATGGCTACACCTTC. Amino acid sequence: CASSTPGLGDIYGYTF.

The rearrangement links TRBV19 to TRBJ2-2, with D unresolved. The CDR3 loop spans 13 amino acids. Trimming shortened V by 7 bases and J by 1 base, and 7 bases separated the two germline ends. Germline CDR1 and CDR2: LNHDA and SQIVND (reference sequence). The CDR3 DNA reads as TGTGCCAGTAATTCGGGGAACACCGGGGAGCTGTTTTTT. This sequence encodes CASNSGNTGELFF. Full variable domain (rest looked up from reference TRBV19 and TRBJ2-2): DGGITQSPKYLFRKEGQNVTLSCEQNLNHDAMYWYRQDPGQGLRLIYYSQIVNDFQKGDIAEGYSVSREKKESFPLTVTSAQKNPTAFYLCASNSGNTGELFFGEGSRLTVL.

V usage is TRBV7-2 and J usage is TRBJ1-2; TRBD1 agrees at 10 bases. The CDR3 extends over 13 amino acids. Germline V gene sequence: CDR1 SGHTA, CDR2 FQGNSA. The ends lost 5 bases at V and 8 bases at J; junction bases unmatched: 5. Written as DNA, the CDR3 is TGTGCCAGCAGCCAGGGACAGGGGCAGGGCTACACCTTC. Translation: CASSQGQGQGYTF. The whole variable domain, remainder taken from reference TRBV7-2 and TRBJ1-2, is GAGVSQSPSNKVTEKGKDVELRCDPISGHTALYWYRQSLGQGLEFLIYFQGNSAPDKSGLPSDRFSAERTGGSVSTLTIQRTQQEDSAVYLCASSQGQGQGYTFGSGTRLTVV.

This clone was counted only a few times. V is TRBV18 and J is TRBJ2-1; D call uncertain. CDR1 and CDR2 from the germline V gene are KGHSH and LQKENI. CDR3 length: 13 residues. The germline V and J ends were trimmed by 2 bases and 8 bases, with 10 bases remaining between them. DNA of the CDR3: TGTGCCAGCTCACCATCGCGATTCGATGAGCAGTTCTTC. This gives the protein CASSPSRFDEQFF.

This chain connects TRBV19 to TRBJ1-1, with a possible D match to TRBD1 (6 bases). The CDR3 consists of 15 residues. Per germline, CDR1 LNHDA and CDR2 SQIVND (reference sequence). V lost 2 bases and J lost 1, with 11 bases in between. CDR3: CASSILWTENTEAFF. In DNA, the CDR3 is TGTGCCAGTAGTATATTGTGGACAGAGAACACTGAAGCTTTCTTT.

This clone turned up a few times. The V call is TRBV7-3, the J call TRBJ1-1; no definite D call. Germline V gene data show CDR1 as SGHTA and CDR2 as FQGTGA. The CDR3 has 13 residues. Trimming left V 5 bases short and J 8 bases short, with 15 bases between. This chain's CDR3 is CASSPQSWSEAFF. Here the CDR3 DNA reads TGTGCCAGCAGCCCCCAAAGCTGGTCCGAAGCTTTCTTT.